The entry below gives a single TCR beta chain sequence along with its context. The antigen is undetermined. These data originate in a study of cytomegalovirus exposure and HLA in healthy donors. Germline values: CDR1 SGHDN, CDR2 FVKESK. V lost 6 bases and J lost 8; bases outside the gene matches: 17. The CDR3 is made up of 18 amino acids. The PCR contained 60 Vbeta and 13 Jbeta primers. Sequenced by immunoSEQ multiplex PCR; TCRdb stores in-frame clones only, minus some. The profile shows 150,000 to 200,000 clones, roughly 79% of them singletons. Notes on the study in general: Reports state that TCR beta sequences accurately predicted most subjects' HLA-A and HLA-B alleles.

Specimen: PBMCs. This TCR was recovered from a woman aged 30 to 39 in good health and CMV-seropositive. The chain employs TRBV14 and TRBJ2-1, with 12 bases fitting TRBD1. As DNA, the CDR3 is TGTGCCAGCAGAGAGTTGAGAGGACCGGGACAGGGGGCTGATGAGCAGTTCTTC. This codes for CASRELRGPGQGADEQFF. The full variable domain, its missing parts supplied by reference TRBV14 and TRBJ2-1, is EAGVTQFPSHSVIEKGQTVTLRCDPISGHDNLYWYRRVMGKEIKFLLHFVKESKQDESGMPNNRFLAERTGGTYSTLKVQPAELEDSGVYFCASRELRGPGQGADEQFFGPGTRLTVL.